A selection of T cell receptor beta chains follows, all from one sample in a study of T cells in Graves' hyperthyroidism and ophthalmopathy. TCRdb ran MiXCR on the multiplex PCR reads and lists one entry per CDR3 protein. The table has around 350,000 distinct CDR3 sequences, about a fifth seen once. Sample: blood. These receptors came from a woman aged 18-29 years with Graves' hyperthyroidism. CDR3s include the opening cysteine and the closing phenylalanine or tryptophan. The order of the fields is V gene, J gene, clone size, D gene, CDR3 DNA, CDR3 protein. D genes are given only for firm matches. Size is stated for part of the rows, as once, few or many counts, or as a class when the clone is expanded.

TRBV12-3/TRBV12-4,TRBJ1-1,many,NA,TGTGCCAGCAGTTTAAGTTATTGGGGCGAAGCTTTCTTT,CASSLSYWGEAFF
TRBV19,TRBJ2-4,many,NA,TGTGCCAGTAGCCAGAGGGGCCAGTCCCGAGCCAAAAACATTCAGTACTTC,CASSQRGQSRAKNIQYF
TRBV6-1,TRBJ1-2,many,NA,TGTGCCAGCAGTGAAGCCAGGGCACGCTATGGCTACACCTTC,CASSEARARYGYTF
TRBV19,TRBJ1-2,many,NA,TGTGCCAGTAGCAACCCAGGGGATAACTATGGCTACACCTTC,CASSNPGDNYGYTF
TRBV7-9,TRBJ2-7,many,NA,TGTGCCAGCAGCTTAGTTAGGAACGAGCAGTACTTC,CASSLVRNEQYF
TRBV7-8,TRBJ2-5,many,TRBD1,TGTGCCAGCAGCTCTCTTGGGACAGCAGAAGAGACCCAGTACTTC,CASSSLGTAEETQYF
TRBV6-1,TRBJ1-5,many,TRBD1,TGTGCCAGCAGTCCAGGGGGCGCGGGCAATCAGCCCCAGCATTTT,CASSPGGAGNQPQHF
TRBV9,TRBJ2-7,many,NA,TGTGCCAGCAGCGCATCCATTGAAATCGACGAGCAGTACTTC,CASSASIEIDEQYF
TRBV12-3/TRBV12-4,TRBJ1-1,many,NA,TGTGCCAGCAGTTTTAGTAACATGAACACTGAAGCTTTCTTT,CASSFSNMNTEAFF
TRBV12-3/TRBV12-4,TRBJ1-2,NA,NA,TGTGCCAGCAGCCCTTGGGGTTATGGCTACACCTTC,CASSPWGYGYTF
TRBV24-1,TRBJ1-5,many,NA,TGTGCCACCAGTGATTTGCTTAGCAATCAGCCCCAGCATTTT,CATSDLLSNQPQHF
TRBV2,TRBJ2-7,many,TRBD2,TGTGCCAGCAGGGCCGGACTAGCTAACGAGCAGTACTTC,CASRAGLANEQYF
TRBV15,TRBJ1-2,many,TRBD1,TGTGCCACCAGCATAACAGGGGAATTTGACTATGGCTACACCTTC,CATSITGEFDYGYTF
TRBV20-1,TRBJ2-6,NA,TRBD2,TGCAGTGCTAGAGTGGCGGGGGGGCCGTCAGGGGCCAACGTCCTGACTTTC,CSARVAGGPSGANVLTF
TRBV4-1,TRBJ1-1,few,TRBD1,TGCGCCAGCAGCCGCTCAGGGACAGGGTTGTTGAGCACTGAAGCTTTCTTT,CASSRSGTGLLSTEAFF
TRBV15,TRBJ1-1,many,NA,TGTGCCACCAGCAGAGGGACAGCCACTCCTTTGAACACTGAAGCTTTCTTT,CATSRGTATPLNTEAFF
TRBV10-3,TRBJ2-7,few,NA,TGTGCCATAGGTGGTTGGGGGGAAATCCCCGAGCAGTACTTC,CAIGGWGEIPEQYF
TRBV12-3/TRBV12-4,TRBJ1-2,NA,NA,TGTGCCAGCAGTGGGGGGCACTATGGCTACACCTTC,CASSGGHYGYTF
TRBV6-1,TRBJ2-6,many,NA,TGTGCCAGCACCGCAAACTCTGGGGCCAACGTCCTGACTTTC,CASTANSGANVLTF
TRBV2,TRBJ1-5,many,NA,TGTGCCAGCAGGGCAGACGGGAATCAGCCCCAGCATTTT,CASRADGNQPQHF
TRBV6-4,TRBJ1-2,many,TRBD1,TGTGCCAGCAGGAGATACCCTGCTCTGGGACAGGGGAGGGATGGCTACACCTTC,CASRRYPALGQGRDGYTF
TRBV19,TRBJ1-1,NA,NA,TGTGCCAGTAGCCCCGGGCGGAGGGACACTGAAGCTTTCTTT,CASSPGRRDTEAFF
TRBV30,TRBJ2-7,NA,NA,TGTGCCTGGAGCGCAGGGGGGGTTGGCGAGCAGTACTTC,CAWSAGGVGEQYF
TRBV28,TRBJ1-1,many,NA,TGTGCCAGCAGTTTGACCGGATCGAACACTGAAGCTTTCTTT,CASSLTGSNTEAFF
TRBV6-1,TRBJ2-2,many,NA,TGTGCCAGCAGTGAAGTGGGCGGGGCCGGGGAGCTGTTTTTT,CASSEVGGAGELFF
TRBV6-2/TRBV6-3,TRBJ2-2,NA,TRBD1,TGTGCCAGCAGTTATGAGGGGGCAAACACCGGGGAGCTGTTTTTT,CASSYEGANTGELFF
TRBV5-1,TRBJ2-7,many,NA,TGCGCCAGCAGCTTGGGAGTTCGAGGGGACGAGCAGTACTTC,CASSLGVRGDEQYF
TRBV12-3/TRBV12-4,TRBJ2-7,few,NA,TGTGCCAGCAGCGACCGGGAGAGCTCCTACGAGCAGTACTTC,CASSDRESSYEQYF
TRBV18,TRBJ1-5,few,TRBD1,TGTGCCAGCTCACCGTGGACAGGGTTCAATCAGCCCCAGCATTTT,CASSPWTGFNQPQHF
TRBV6-4,TRBJ1-2,once,NA,TGTGCCAGCAGGTCAAGCACCGGGACCGCCTCTTTCCTAACCTTC,CASRSSTGTASFLTF
TRBV28,TRBJ2-7,many,NA,TGTGCCAGCAGTTTTCCCCCTCGACGGGACGAGCAGTACTTC,CASSFPPRRDEQYF
TRBV6-1,TRBJ1-1,many,NA,TGTGCCAGCAGTGACCAGGGGTTGTACACTGAAGCTTTCTTT,CASSDQGLYTEAFF
TRBV2,TRBJ2-4,many,NA,TGTGCCAGCTCAGTAGCCAAAAACATTAAGTACTTC,CASSVAKNIKYF
TRBV5-1,TRBJ2-7,many,NA,TGCGCCAGCAGCTTGGCCGTGACTCGCTCCTACGAGCAGTACTTC,CASSLAVTRSYEQYF
TRBV19,TRBJ2-4,NA,NA,TGTGCCAGTACCGTCCCGGGAATCGAAAACATTCAGTACTTC,CASTVPGIENIQYF
TRBV9,TRBJ2-7,many,TRBD2,TGTGCCAGCAGCGTAGGTACAGCGGGGCTCTACGAGCAGTACTTC,CASSVGTAGLYEQYF
TRBV7-8,TRBJ1-5,many,TRBD1,TGTGCCAGCAGCCAGGGACAGGGAATCAAACAGCCCCAGCATTTT,CASSQGQGIKQPQHF
TRBV28,TRBJ1-2,many,TRBD1,TGTGCCAGCAGCAGGGGGCGGAACTATGGCTACACCTTC,CASSRGRNYGYTF
TRBV11-2,TRBJ2-7,many,TRBD1,TGTGCCAGCAGGAAGACCGGGACAGGCAACTACGAGCAGTACTTC,CASRKTGTGNYEQYF
TRBV20-1,TRBJ2-5,many,NA,TGCAGTGCTACCCGCGGCCCGCGTCAAGAGACCCAGTACTTC,CSATRGPRQETQYF
TRBV12-3/TRBV12-4,TRBJ1-1,many,NA,TGTGCCAGCAGTCCCGTCCGGGGGATGAACACTGAAGCTTTCTTT,CASSPVRGMNTEAFF
TRBV2,TRBJ2-5,NA,NA,TGTGCCAGCAGTGCCCGCCACCAAGAGACCCGGTACTTC,CASSARHQETRYF
TRBV11-2,TRBJ1-5,many,NA,TGTGCCAGCAGCTTTTTCGCGGCGGGGTTCAGCAATCAGCCCCAGCATTTT,CASSFFAAGFSNQPQHF
TRBV11-2,TRBJ2-7,many,NA,TGTGCCAGCAGCTTTCCAGTATTAAGGGGCAAAACCTACGAGCAGTACTTC,CASSFPVLRGKTYEQYF
TRBV2,TRBJ2-2,many,TRBD2,TGTGCCAGCAGGCCTTCGGGGGGGCGGACCGGGGAGCTGTTTTTT,CASRPSGGRTGELFF
TRBV6-5,TRBJ1-5,many,TRBD1,TGTGCCAGCGCGCAGGGGGGTGATGAAGCCCAGCATTTT,CASAQGGDEAQHF
TRBV10-3,TRBJ1-2,NA,NA,TGTGCCATCAGTGACCCCAAATCGAACTATGGCTACACCTTC,CAISDPKSNYGYTF
TRBV24-1,TRBJ2-5,many,NA,TGTGCCACCAGTGATCTCGGACATACACAAGAGACCCAGTACTTC,CATSDLGHTQETQYF
TRBV12-3/TRBV12-4,TRBJ1-2,NA,NA,TGTGCCAGCAGTGTTGGGGGTAATGGCTACACCTTC,CASSVGGNGYTF
TRBV24-1,TRBJ2-3,many,NA,TGTGCCACCGAAAGAGGGGATTTGGATGCAGATACGCAGTATTTT,CATERGDLDADTQYF
TRBV12-5,TRBJ1-1,once,NA,TGTGCTAGTGGTTTGGCCCAGGGGATTCGACCGAACACTGAAGCTTTCTTT,CASGLAQGIRPNTEAFF
TRBV10-3,TRBJ1-2,many,NA,TGTGCCATCAGTGAAGTCGTCGCCTATGGCTACACCTTC,CAISEVVAYGYTF
TRBV27,TRBJ1-2,many,NA,TGTGCCAGCAGTCCGAGGGGTCATGGCTACACCTTC,CASSPRGHGYTF
TRBV20-1,TRBJ1-5,few,TRBD1,TGCAGTGCTAGAGGACAGGGGGTGAATCAGCCCCAGCATTTT,CSARGQGVNQPQHF
TRBV5-4,TRBJ1-3,many,NA,TGTGCCAGCAGCTCGCGTCCACTTTCCTCTGGAAACACCATATATTTT,CASSSRPLSSGNTIYF
TRBV27,TRBJ1-3,many,NA,TGTGCCAGCAGACCGGCGGGGGCCTCTGGAAACACCATATATTTT,CASRPAGASGNTIYF
TRBV6-1,TRBJ2-5,many,TRBD1,TGTGCCAGCACGGAGACAGGGGAAGGCGAGACCCAGTACTTC,CASTETGEGETQYF
TRBV24-1,TRBJ2-2,many,NA,TGTGCCACCAGTGATCCTAACCCCGGGGAGCTGTTTTTT,CATSDPNPGELFF